These 19 T cell receptor beta chains originate from one sample sequenced in a study of blood T cells in healthy people across ages. A J-beta primer mix and a sample-barcoded 5' primer were used in a second PCR of about 6 to 12 cycles. TCRdb reprocessed the 5' RACE reads with MiXCR, giving one entry per CDR3 protein. The profile shows over 950,000 distinct CDR3 sequences, roughly 51% of them singletons. Input material: blood. Receptors were obtained from a woman aged 55-69 years in good health.

Note on this clonotype: The junction shows a germline mismatch at one end, possibly a read error. This chain connects TRBV7-9 to TRBJ1-2, with unresolved D. The CDR3 spans 14 residues. Germline CDR1 is SEHNR and CDR2 is FQNEAQ (reference sequence). The CDR3 nucleotides read TGTGCCGGCAGCCCTACAGAAGCTAACTATGGCTACACCTTC. As protein: CAGSPTEANYGYTF.

The J gene is TRBJ1-4, the V gene TRBV6-1; no definite D call. Trimming shortened V by 6 bases and J by 6 bases, and 14 bases separated the two germline ends. The germline V gene encodes CDR1 MNHNS and CDR2 SASEGT. The CDR3 sequence is 14 residues long. CDR3 bases: TGTGCCAGCAGCCGGGGAGGGTGGGATGAAAAACTGTTTTTT. This translates into CASSRGGWDEKLFF.

CDR3 region: CASSQVGTGDYGYGYTF. CDR3 nucleotide sequence: TGTGCCAGCAGCCAAGTAGGGACAGGGGATTATGGCTATGGCTACACCTTC. This chain connects TRBV4-2 to TRBJ1-2; 10 nucleotides agree with TRBD1. The CDR3 has 17 residues. The germline V gene has CDR1 LGHNA and CDR2 YNFKEQ. The ends lost 1 base at V and 4 bases at J; junction bases unmatched: 9.

This chain joins TRBV6-6 and TRBJ2-7; 12 bases fit TRBD2. The germline gives CDR1 MNHNY, CDR2 SVGAGI (reference sequence). This CDR3 has 17 residues. V shed 2 bases, J shed 4 bases, and the junction held 9 bases outside the gene matches. For the CDR3, the DNA is TGTGCCAGCAGTTACGGTCCTAGCGGGAGGGTTCCATACGAGCAGTACTTC. Translation gives CASSYGPSGRVPYEQYF.

This clonotype was found a few times. The J gene is TRBJ1-2, the V gene TRBV12-3 or TRBV12-4; D remains unclear. The CDR3 loop spans 13 amino acids. The V and J ends lost 3 bases and 4 bases respectively, with 9 bases between them. CDR3 loop: CASSLVRPYGYTF. In DNA, the CDR3 is TGTGCCAGCAGTTTGGTCAGGCCCTATGGCTACACCTTC.

This clonotype was detected only a few times. The gene calls are TRBV6-2 or TRBV6-3 and TRBJ2-2; D ambiguous. Between the trimmed V and J ends, which lost 1 base and 2 bases, there was a span of 5 bases. CDR1 and CDR2 from the germline V gene are MNHEY and SVGEGT. The length of the CDR3 is 14 residues. The CDR3 coding sequence is TGTGCCAGCAGTTACTTACAAAACACCGGGGAGCTGTTTTTT. The encoded protein is CASSYLQNTGELFF.

A few counts support this clonotype. V gene TRBV20-1 combines with J gene TRBJ1-2; the D gene is possibly TRBD1 (5 bases). The CDR3 consists of 13 residues. The germline V gene has CDR1 DFQATT and CDR2 SNEGSKA (reference sequence). Deletions cut 3 bases from V and 4 bases from J, with 12 bases between. The DNA of the CDR3 is TGCAGTGCTAGGAGTACAGGCGCCTATGGCTACACCTTC. Amino acids: CSARSTGAYGYTF.

In its sample, this clonotype was seen once. CDR3 sequence: CASSLPDNSYEQYF. The CDR3 coding sequence is TGTGCCAGCAGCCTGCCGGACAATTCCTACGAGCAGTACTTC. The V call is TRBV5-6, the J call TRBJ2-5; TRBD1 might be the D (5 bases). The better agreement between TRBJ2-7 and the DNA end casts doubt on the J call. There are 14 residues in the CDR3. Looked up from germline, CDR1 is SGHDT and CDR2 is YYEEEE.

The chain recombines TRBV5-1 with TRBJ2-1; maybe TRBD2 (6 bases). The germline V gene encodes CDR1 SGHRS and CDR2 YFSETQ. The CDR3 covers 15 residues. Between the trimmed V and J ends, which lost 4 bases and 5 bases, there was a span of 16 bases. The CDR3, as DNA: TGCGCCAGCAGCACCCCTGCCGGGAGACACAATGAGCAGTTCTTC. The encoded protein is CASSTPAGRHNEQFF.

The J gene is TRBJ1-1, the V gene TRBV7-2; 7 nucleotides agree with TRBD1. CDR3 length equals 12 residues. V shed 3 bases, J shed 8 bases, and the junction held 3 bases outside the gene matches. Per germline, CDR1 SGHTA and CDR2 FQGNSA. The CDR3 sequence is CASSFTDREAFF. In DNA form, the CDR3 reads TGTGCCAGCAGCTTTACGGACAGGGAAGCTTTCTTT.

The rearrangement joins TRBV3-1 to TRBJ2-5; TRBD2 is a possible D gene (6 bases). The V end lost 5 bases, the J end lost 5 bases, and 21 bases lay between the germline ends. The CDR3 covers 16 residues. Germline CDR1 LGHDT, CDR2 YNNKEL (reference sequence). CDR3 bases: TGTGCCAGCAGCTCTCGTGGGGACTGGCCCCGGGAGACCCAGTACTTC. Translation: CASSSRGDWPRETQYF.

This clonotype has a handful of counts. The J gene is TRBJ2-5, the V gene TRBV18; TRBD1 agrees at 7 bases. The CDR3 runs to 16 residues. After removal of 1 base from V and 7 bases from J, the junction contained 12 bases not matched to a gene. Germline-derived CDR1 and CDR2 are KGHSH and LQKENI. For the CDR3, the DNA is TGTGCCAGCTCACCACAGGAGACAGGGTCATCTGCGACCCAGTACTTC. This sequence encodes CASSPQETGSSATQYF.

The chain joins TRBV7-2 to TRBJ2-7, with D perhaps matching TRBD2 (5 bases). CDR1 is SGHTA, CDR2 FQGNSA, per germline. The CDR3 totals 14 residues. V lost 5 bases to trimming and J lost 7 bases, with 18 bases between them. The CDR3 bases are TGTGCCAGCAGCCAAGGAGTGAGGGCCGGGGAGCAGTACTTC. It codes for CASSQGVRAGEQYF.

J is TRBJ2-7 and V is TRBV27; no clear D. The germline gives CDR1 MNHEY, CDR2 SMNVEV (reference sequence). This CDR3 region has 16 residues. V lost 5 bases to trimming and J lost 4 bases, with 21 bases between them. CDR3 DNA sequence: TGTGCCAGCAGTCCCAGCTGGGGTGCACACTCTTACGAGCAGTACTTC. This translates into CASSPSWGAHSYEQYF.

This chain uses TRBV7-9 with TRBJ2-2; D ambiguous. The CDR3 length is 11 residues. V was cut by 8 bases and J by 6 bases, with 7 bases left in between. The V gene's germline CDR1 is SEHNR and CDR2 FQNEAQ (reference sequence). CDR3 sequence (DNA): TGTGCCAGCGTAACATCCGGGGAGCTGTTTTTT. This gives the protein CASVTSGELFF.

This clonotype has a single count. V and J are TRBV5-4 and TRBJ2-5, with D possibly TRBD2 on 7 matching bases. This CDR3 contains 14 residues. In germline, CDR1 is SGHNT, CDR2 YYREEE (reference sequence). V lost 4 bases and J lost 4, with 14 bases in between. CDR3 region: CASSRGGVGETQYF. CDR3 DNA: TGTGCCAGCAGCCGAGGGGGGGTAGGAGAGACCCAGTACTTC.

The chain recombines TRBV7-2 with TRBJ2-4; D is possibly TRBD2 (5 bases). The closer fit of TRBJ2-7 to the DNA end suggests the J call may be wrong. The CDR3 length is 14 residues. The germline V gene has CDR1 SGHTA and CDR2 FQGNSA. The CDR3 DNA is TGTGCCAGCAGCAAGGAGGCAGGCGGCTACGAGCAGTACTTC. It is translated as CASSKEAGGYEQYF.

The chain has TRBV9 and TRBJ2-7; D is perhaps TRBD2 (6 bases). The CDR3 is made up of 13 amino acids. CDR1 and CDR2 (germline): SGDLS, YYNGEE. V was shortened by 0 bases and J by 5 bases, with 9 bases between the two germline ends. The CDR3 sequence: CASSVGLVDEQYF. As DNA, the CDR3 is TGTGCCAGCAGCGTAGGACTAGTAGACGAGCAGTACTTC.

This clonotype turned up a few times. The DNA of the CDR3 is TGCAGTGCTAGAACCGGGACAGGGGGACACGAGCAGTACTTC. This gives the protein CSARTGTGGHEQYF. V usage is TRBV20-1 and J usage is TRBJ2-7; 11 bases fit TRBD1. The V gene end was trimmed by 2 bases and the J gene end by 5 bases; junction bases not matched to a gene: 5. CDR3 length equals 14 residues. Germline V gives CDR1 DFQATT, CDR2 SNEGSKA (reference sequence).